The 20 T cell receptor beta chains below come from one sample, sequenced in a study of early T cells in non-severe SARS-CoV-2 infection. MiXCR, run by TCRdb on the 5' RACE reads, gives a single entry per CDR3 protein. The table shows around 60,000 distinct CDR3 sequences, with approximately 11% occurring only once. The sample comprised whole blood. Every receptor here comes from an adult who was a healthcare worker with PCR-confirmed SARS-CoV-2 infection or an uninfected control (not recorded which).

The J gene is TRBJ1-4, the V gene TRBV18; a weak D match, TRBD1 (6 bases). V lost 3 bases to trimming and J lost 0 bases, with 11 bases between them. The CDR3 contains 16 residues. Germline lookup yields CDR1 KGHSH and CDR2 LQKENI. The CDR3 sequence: CASSPPNRATNEKLFF. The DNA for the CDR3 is TGTGCCAGCTCACCTCCGAACAGGGCAACTAATGAAAAACTGTTTTTT.

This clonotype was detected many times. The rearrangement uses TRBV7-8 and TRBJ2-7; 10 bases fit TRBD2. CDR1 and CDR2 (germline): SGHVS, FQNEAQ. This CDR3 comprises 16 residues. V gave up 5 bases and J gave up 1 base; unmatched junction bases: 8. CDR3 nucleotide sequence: TGTGCCAGCAGCCTTGGTGCTAGCGGGAGTTCCTACGAGCAGTACTTC. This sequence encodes CASSLGASGSSYEQYF.

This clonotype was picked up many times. CDR3 in DNA: TGCAGTGCTAGAGATCACCTGAATCAGCCCCAGCATTTT. This codes for CSARDHLNQPQHF. The chain joins TRBV20-1 to TRBJ1-5; no reliable D call. Germline CDR1 DFQATT, CDR2 SNEGSKA (reference sequence). V lost 0 bases and J 4 bases, leaving 7 bases between the germline ends. This CDR3 comprises 13 residues.

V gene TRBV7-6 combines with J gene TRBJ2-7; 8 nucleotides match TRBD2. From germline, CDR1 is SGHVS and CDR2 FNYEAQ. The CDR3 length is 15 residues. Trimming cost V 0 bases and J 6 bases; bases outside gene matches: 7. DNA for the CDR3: TGTGCCAGCAGCTTAGCGCAATGGGCGGGAGGCGAGCAGTACTTC. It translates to CASSLAQWAGGEQYF. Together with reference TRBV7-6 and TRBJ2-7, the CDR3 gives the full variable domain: GAGVSQSPRYKVTKRGQDVALRCDPISGHVSLYWYRQALGQGPEFLTYFNYEAQQDKSGLPNDRFSAERPEGSISTLTIQRTEQRDSAMYRCASSLAQWAGGEQYFGPGTRLTVT.

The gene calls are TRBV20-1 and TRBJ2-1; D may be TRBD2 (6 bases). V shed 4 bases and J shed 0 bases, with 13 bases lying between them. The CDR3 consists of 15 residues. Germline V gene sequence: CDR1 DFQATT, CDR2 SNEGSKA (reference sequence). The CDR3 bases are TGCAGTGCTACCGTTTCCGGGAGCTCCTACAATGAGCAGTTCTTC. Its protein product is CSATVSGSSYNEQFF.

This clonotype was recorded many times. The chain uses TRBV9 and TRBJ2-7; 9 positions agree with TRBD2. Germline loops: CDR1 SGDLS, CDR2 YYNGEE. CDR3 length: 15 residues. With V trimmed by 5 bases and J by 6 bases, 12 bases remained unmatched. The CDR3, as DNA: TGTGCCAGCAGTCCTGCGGGAGGGAGGGGCGCCGAGCAGTACTTC. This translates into CASSPAGGRGAEQYF. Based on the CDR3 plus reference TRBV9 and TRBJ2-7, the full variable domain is DSGVTQTPKHLITATGQRVTLRCSPRSGDLSVYWYQQSLDQGLQFLIQYYNGEERAKGNILERFSAQQFPDLHSELNLSSLELGDSALYFCASSPAGGRGAEQYFGPGTRLTVT.

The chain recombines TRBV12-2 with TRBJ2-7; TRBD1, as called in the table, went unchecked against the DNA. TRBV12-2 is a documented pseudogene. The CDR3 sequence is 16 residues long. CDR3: CASRLRAGTDPYEQYF. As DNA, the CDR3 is TGTGCAAGTCGCCTCCGAGCGGGGACAGATCCCTACGAGCAGTACTTC.

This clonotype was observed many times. Here the CDR3 reads CASSPQAGEGFGYEQFF. The DNA for the CDR3 is TGTGCCAGCAGCCCCCAAGCGGGAGAGGGGTTTGGCTATGAGCAGTTCTTC. The gene calls are TRBV7-9 and TRBJ2-1; 8 bases agree with TRBD2. The ends lost 5 bases at V and 8 bases at J; junction bases unmatched: 17. Germline V gene lookup returns CDR1 SEHNR and CDR2 FQNEAQ (reference sequence). This CDR3 region has 17 residues.

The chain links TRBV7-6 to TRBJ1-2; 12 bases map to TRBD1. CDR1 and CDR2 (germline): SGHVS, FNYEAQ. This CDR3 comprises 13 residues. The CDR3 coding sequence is TGTGCTTCGAGAGGGACAGGGGGCACAGGCTACACCTTC. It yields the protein CASRGTGGTGYTF.

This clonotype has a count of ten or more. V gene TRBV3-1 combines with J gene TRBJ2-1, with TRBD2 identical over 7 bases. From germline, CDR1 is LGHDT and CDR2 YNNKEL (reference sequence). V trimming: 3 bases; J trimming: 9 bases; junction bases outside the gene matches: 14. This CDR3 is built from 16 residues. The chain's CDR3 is CASSQGLFGRAGEQFF. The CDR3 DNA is TGTGCCAGCAGCCAGGGACTTTTTGGGAGGGCCGGTGAGCAGTTCTTC.

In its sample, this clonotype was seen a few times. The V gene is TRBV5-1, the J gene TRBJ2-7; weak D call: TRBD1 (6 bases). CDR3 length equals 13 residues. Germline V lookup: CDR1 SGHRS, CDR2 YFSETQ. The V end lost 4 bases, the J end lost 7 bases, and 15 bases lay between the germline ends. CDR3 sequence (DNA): TGCGCCAGCAGCGGGGACAACAAGGGGGAGCAGTACTTC. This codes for CASSGDNKGEQYF.

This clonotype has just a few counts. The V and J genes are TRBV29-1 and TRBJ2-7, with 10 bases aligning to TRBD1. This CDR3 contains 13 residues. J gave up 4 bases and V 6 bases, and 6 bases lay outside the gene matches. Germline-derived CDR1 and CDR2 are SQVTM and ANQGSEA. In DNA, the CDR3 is TGCAGCGTCGGGACAGGGGTGGCGTACGAGCAGTACTTC. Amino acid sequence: CSVGTGVAYEQYF.

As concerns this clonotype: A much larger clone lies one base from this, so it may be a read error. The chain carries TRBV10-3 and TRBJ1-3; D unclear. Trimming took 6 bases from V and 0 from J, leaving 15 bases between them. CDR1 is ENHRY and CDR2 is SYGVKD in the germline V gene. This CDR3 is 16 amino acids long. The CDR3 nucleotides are TGTGCCATCAGAGATGGTTTCAGCTTCTCTGGAAACACCATATATTTT. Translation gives CAIRDGFSFSGNTIYF.

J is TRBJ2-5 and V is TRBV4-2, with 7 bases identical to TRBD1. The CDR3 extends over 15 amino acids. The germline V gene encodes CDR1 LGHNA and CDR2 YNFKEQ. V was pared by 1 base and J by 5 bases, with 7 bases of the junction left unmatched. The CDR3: CASSQGRGGVETQYF. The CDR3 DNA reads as TGTGCCAGCAGCCAAGGGCGAGGGGGCGTGGAGACCCAGTACTTC.

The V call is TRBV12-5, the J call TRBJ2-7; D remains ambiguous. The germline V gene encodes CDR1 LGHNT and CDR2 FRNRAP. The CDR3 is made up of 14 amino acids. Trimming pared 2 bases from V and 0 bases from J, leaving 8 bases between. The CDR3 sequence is CASGLTLHSYEQYF. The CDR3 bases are TGTGCTAGTGGTTTGACCCTACACTCCTACGAGCAGTACTTC.

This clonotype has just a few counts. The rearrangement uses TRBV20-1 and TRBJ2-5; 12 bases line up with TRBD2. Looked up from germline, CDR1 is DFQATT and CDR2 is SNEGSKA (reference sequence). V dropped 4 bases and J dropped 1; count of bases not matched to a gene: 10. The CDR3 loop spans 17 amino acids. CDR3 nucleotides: TGCAGTGCTACCCCTCCGGGACTAGCGGGTCTCCAAGAGACCCAGTACTTC. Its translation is CSATPPGLAGLQETQYF.

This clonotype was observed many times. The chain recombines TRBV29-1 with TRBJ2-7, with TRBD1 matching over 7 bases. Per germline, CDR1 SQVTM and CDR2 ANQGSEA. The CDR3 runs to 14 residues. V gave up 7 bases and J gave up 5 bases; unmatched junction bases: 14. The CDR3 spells CSATIWTGGDEQYF. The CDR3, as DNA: TGCAGCGCAACCATCTGGACAGGCGGCGACGAGCAGTACTTC.

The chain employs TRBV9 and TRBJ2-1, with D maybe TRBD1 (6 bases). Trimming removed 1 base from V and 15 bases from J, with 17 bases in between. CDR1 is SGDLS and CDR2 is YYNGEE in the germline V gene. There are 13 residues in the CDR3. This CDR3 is CASSVRDRTMLFF. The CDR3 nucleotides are TGTGCCAGCAGCGTACGTGACAGGACGATGCTGTTCTTC. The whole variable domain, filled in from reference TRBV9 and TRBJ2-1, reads DSGVTQTPKHLITATGQRVTLRCSPRSGDLSVYWYQQSLDQGLQFLIQYYNGEERAKGNILERFSAQQFPDLHSELNLSSLELGDSALYFCASSVRDRTMLFFGPGTRLTVL.

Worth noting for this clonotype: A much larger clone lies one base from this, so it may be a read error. The CDR3 region is CASSYAGDNVQFF. The DNA for the CDR3 is TGTGCTAGCAGCTACGCGGGAGACAATGTGCAGTTCTTC. The V gene is TRBV7-7, the J gene TRBJ2-1; 7 nucleotides align to TRBD2. CDR1 is SSHAT and CDR2 is FNYEAQ in the germline V gene (reference sequence). The CDR3 covers 13 residues.

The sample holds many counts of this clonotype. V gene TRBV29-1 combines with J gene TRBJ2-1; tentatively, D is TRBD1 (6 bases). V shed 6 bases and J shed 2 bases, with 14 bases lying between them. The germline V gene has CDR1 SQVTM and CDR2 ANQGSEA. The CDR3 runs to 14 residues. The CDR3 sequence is CSVALTGTYNEQFF. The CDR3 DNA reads TGCAGCGTCGCTCTAACAGGGACCTACAATGAGCAGTTCTTC.